Given below is one T cell receptor (beta chain) in context. Its cognate antigen is unknown. The data were taken from a study of T-cell reconstitution after alpha-beta-depleted transplantation in children. The study's findings and limits: The main origin of T-cell counts and diversity one year after transplant was newly produced T cells. Reports say that about two months after transplant, the alpha-beta T cells came out of several hundred graft clones that had expanded. TCRbeta diversity was high at day 60 in some patients (a result of surviving recipient T cells and thymic progenitors).

The V and J ends lost 2 bases and 3 bases respectively, with 20 bases between them. The CDR3 loop spans 17 amino acids. Germline loops: CDR1 KGHSH, CDR2 LQKENI. Unique molecular identifiers featured in how the TCRbeta library was prepared. From the PCR reads, TCRdb called clonotypes with MiXCR, one entry per CDR3 protein. This table has about 300,000 distinct CDR3 sequences, roughly a tenth appearing once. V usage is TRBV18 and J usage is TRBJ2-7, with a possible D match to TRBD1 (6 bases). The sequence derives from a boy in the first two years of life with acute myeloid leukemia, due to receive a stem cell transplant. This specimen consisted of PBMCs, obtained before TCRalphabeta/CD19-depleted stem cell transplant. As DNA, the CDR3 is TGTGCCAGCTCACCAACAGTTTCCCGTCAGGGGTTCTACGAGCAGTACTTC. Its protein is CASSPTVSRQGFYEQYF.